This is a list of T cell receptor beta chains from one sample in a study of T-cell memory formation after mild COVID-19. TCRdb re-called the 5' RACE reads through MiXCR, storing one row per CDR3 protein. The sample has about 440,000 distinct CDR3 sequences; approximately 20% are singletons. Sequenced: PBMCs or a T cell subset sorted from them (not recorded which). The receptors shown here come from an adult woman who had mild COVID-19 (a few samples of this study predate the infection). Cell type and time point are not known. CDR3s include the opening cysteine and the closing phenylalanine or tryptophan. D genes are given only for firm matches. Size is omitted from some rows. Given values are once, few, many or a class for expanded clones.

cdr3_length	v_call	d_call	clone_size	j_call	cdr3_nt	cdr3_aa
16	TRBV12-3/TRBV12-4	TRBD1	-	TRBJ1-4	TGTGCCAGCAGTCCCGGGACAGGGGGCTTTTATGAAAAACTGTTTTTT	CASSPGTGGFYEKLFF
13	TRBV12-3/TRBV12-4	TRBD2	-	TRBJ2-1	TGTGCCAGCAGTAGGACTAGCGGGAGGGAGCAGTTCTTC	CASSRTSGREQFF
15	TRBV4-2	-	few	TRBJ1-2	TGTGCCAGCAGCCAAGGGGGGGGCCGCCCCTATGGCTACACCTTC	CASSQGGGRPYGYTF
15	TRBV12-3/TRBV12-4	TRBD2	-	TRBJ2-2	TGTGCCAGCCGGGGCGGGGGGCCGAACACCGGGGAGATGTTTTTT	CASRGGGPNTGEMFF
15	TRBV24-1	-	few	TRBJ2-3	TGTGCCACCAGTGACACCAGGCGCCGCACAGATACGCAGTATTTT	CATSDTRRRTDTQYF
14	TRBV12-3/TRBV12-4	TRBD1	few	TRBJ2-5	TGTGCCAGCAGAATAACAGGGGAACAAGAGACCCAGTACTTC	CASRITGEQETQYF
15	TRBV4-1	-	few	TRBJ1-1	TGCGCCAGCAGCCAAGTGTACGGGACGTTTACTGAAGCTTTCTTT	CASSQVYGTFTEAFF
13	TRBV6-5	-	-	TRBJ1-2	TGTGCCAGCAGTTTTGGGGTCGACTATGGCTACACCTTC	CASSFGVDYGYTF
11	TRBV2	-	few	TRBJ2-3	TGTGCCAGCACCACACGGGATACGCAGTATTTT	CASTTRDTQYF
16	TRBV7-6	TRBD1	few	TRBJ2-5	TGTGCCAGCAGCCCAAACAGGGGCCAGTACCAAGAGACCCAGTACTTC	CASSPNRGQYQETQYF
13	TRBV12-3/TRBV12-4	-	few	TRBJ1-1	TGTGCCAGCAGTTTCGGACAAGCCCTAGTCCCTTTCTTT	CASSFGQALVPFF
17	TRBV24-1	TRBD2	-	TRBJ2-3	TGTGCCACCAGTGACCAGACTAGCGGGAGCGTCACAGATACGCAGTATTTT	CATSDQTSGSVTDTQYF
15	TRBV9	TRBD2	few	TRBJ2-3	TGTGCCAGCAGCGTAGAGGGGACTAGATGGGATACGCAGTATTTT	CASSVEGTRWDTQYF
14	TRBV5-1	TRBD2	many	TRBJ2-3	TGCGCCAGCAGCGAGGCGGGAGGGCCAGATACGCAGTATTTT	CASSEAGGPDTQYF
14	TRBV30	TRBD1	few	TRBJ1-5	TGTGCCTATAAACCTGGACAGGGGGGTCAGCCCCAGCATTTT	CAYKPGQGGQPQHF
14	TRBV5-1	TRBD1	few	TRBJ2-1	TGCGCCAGCAGTACCGGGACAGGGTTGGGTAGAGAGTTCTTC	CASSTGTGLGREFF
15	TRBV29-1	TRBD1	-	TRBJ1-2	TGCAGCGTTGAAACAGGACAGGGAGCTAACTATGGCTACACCTTC	CSVETGQGANYGYTF
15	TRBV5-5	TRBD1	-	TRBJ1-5	TGTGCCAGCAGTCCGGACAGGGCAGGCAATCAGCCCCAGCATTTT	CASSPDRAGNQPQHF
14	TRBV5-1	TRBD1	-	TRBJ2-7	TGCGCCAGCAGCCGCGGGACAGGGGGCTACGAGCAGTACTTC	CASSRGTGGYEQYF
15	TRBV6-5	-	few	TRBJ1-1	TGTGCCAGCAGTTACTCGAAGTTCGGAAACACTGAAGCTTTCTTT	CASSYSKFGNTEAFF
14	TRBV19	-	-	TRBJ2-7	TGTGCCAGCGGGGGAGTTACAGAATCCTACGAGCAGTACTTC	CASGGVTESYEQYF
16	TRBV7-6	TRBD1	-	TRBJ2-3	TGTGCCAGCAGCTACCGGGACAGCCCTAGCACAGATACGCAGTATTTT	CASSYRDSPSTDTQYF
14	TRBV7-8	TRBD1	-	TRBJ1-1	TGTGCCAGCAGCTTAGCCGGGACAGGCGAACGGGCTTTCTTT	CASSLAGTGERAFF
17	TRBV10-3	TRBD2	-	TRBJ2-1	TGTGCCATCAGTGGGCCTAGCGGGCCGAGCTCCTACAATGAGCAGTTCTTC	CAISGPSGPSSYNEQFF
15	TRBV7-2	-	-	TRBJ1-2	TGTGCCAGCAGCCTGATATCCGGGACGGGATCTCAGGGCACCTTC	CASSLISGTGSQGTF
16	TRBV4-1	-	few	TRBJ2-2	TGCGCCAGCAGCCAAGATCCATCGGGGGGCTCCGGGGAGCTGTTTTTT	CASSQDPSGGSGELFF
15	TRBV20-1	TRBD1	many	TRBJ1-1	TGCAGTGCTAGAGAACAGGGGGCCTTGGACACTGAAGCTTTCTTT	CSAREQGALDTEAFF
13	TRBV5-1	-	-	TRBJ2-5	TGCGCCAGCAGCTTGGAACCGGGAGAGACCCAGTACTTC	CASSLEPGETQYF
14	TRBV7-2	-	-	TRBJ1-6	TGTGCCAGCAGCTCTTTCTCCTATAATTCACCCCTCCACTTT	CASSSFSYNSPLHF
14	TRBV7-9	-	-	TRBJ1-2	TGTGCCAGCAGCTTAGGGGGGGTCAACTATGGCTACACCTTC	CASSLGGVNYGYTF
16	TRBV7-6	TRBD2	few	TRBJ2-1	TGTGCCAGCAGCTTACCCCGGGAGGGCCAGTCCCATGAGCAGTTCTTC	CASSLPREGQSHEQFF